This T cell receptor beta chain was profiled in a study of T cell responses to AZD1222 COVID-19 vaccine. Regarding the study as a whole: There were vaccine-associated CD4 TCRs across spike, dominant at 160-218 and 743-854. In a largely white British group with more females than males, clonal diversity was possibly underestimated. Sampled repertoires all dated from after the peak T cell response. Nearly half of spike-specific TCRs reportedly go after variant regions that carry no mutations.

Concerning this clone: Its antigen remains unidentified.

TCRdb keeps only in-frame clones here, not all; method: immunoSEQ multiplex PCR. The sample consists of approximately 170,000 clones, 80% to 90% of them appearing once. This sequence originates from an adult in good health. The material was peripheral blood, obtained on day 0 of AZD1222 vaccination.

CDR3 protein: CASSQAWGNTEAFF. CDR3 coding DNA: TGTGCCAGCAGCCAAGCTTGGGGGAACACTGAAGCTTTCTTT. V and J are TRBV3-1 (or the pseudogene TRBV3-2) and TRBJ1-1; the D is unclear. Trimming cost V 1 base and J 1 base, with 7 bases left between them. CDR3 length equals 14 residues. Germline CDR1 and CDR2: LGHDT and YNNKEL (reference sequence).